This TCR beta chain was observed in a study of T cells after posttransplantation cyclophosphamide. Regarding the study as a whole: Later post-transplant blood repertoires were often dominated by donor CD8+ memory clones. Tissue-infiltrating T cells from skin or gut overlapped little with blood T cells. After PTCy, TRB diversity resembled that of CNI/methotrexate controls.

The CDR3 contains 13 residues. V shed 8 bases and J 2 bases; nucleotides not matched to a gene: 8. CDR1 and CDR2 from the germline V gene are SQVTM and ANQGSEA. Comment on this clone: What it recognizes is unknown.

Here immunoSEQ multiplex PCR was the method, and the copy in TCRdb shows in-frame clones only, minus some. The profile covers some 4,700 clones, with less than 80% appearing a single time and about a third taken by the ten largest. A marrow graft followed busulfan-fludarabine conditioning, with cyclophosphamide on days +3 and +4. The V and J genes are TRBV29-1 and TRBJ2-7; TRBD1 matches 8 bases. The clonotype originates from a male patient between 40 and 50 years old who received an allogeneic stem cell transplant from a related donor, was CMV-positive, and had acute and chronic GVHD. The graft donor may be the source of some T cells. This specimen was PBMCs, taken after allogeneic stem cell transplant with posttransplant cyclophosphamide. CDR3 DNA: TGCAGCACTGGACAGGGCCGAACCTACGAGCAGTACTTC. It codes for CSTGQGRTYEQYF.